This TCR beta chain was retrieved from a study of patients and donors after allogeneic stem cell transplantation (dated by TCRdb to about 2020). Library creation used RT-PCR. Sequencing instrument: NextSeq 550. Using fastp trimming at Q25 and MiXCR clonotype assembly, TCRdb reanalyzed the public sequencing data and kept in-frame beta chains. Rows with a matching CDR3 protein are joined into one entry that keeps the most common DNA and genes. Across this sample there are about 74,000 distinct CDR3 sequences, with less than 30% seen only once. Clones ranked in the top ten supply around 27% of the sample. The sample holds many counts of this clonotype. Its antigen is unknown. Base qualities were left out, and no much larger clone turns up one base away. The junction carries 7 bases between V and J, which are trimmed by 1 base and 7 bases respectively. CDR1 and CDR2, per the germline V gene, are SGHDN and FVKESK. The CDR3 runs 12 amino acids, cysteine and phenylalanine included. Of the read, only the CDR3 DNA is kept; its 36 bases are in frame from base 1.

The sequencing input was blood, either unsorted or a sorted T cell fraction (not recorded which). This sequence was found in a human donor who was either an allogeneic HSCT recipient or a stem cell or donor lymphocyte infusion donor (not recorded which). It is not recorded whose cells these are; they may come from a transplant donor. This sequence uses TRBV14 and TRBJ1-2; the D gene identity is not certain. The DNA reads TGTGCCAGCAGCCAAGTCGGTCTTGGCTACACCTTC. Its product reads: CASSQVGLGYTF.